The present entry profiles one T cell receptor beta chain with its context. What it binds is not known. These data originate in a study of T cell responses to AZD1222 COVID-19 vaccine. Whole-study context: Both about-4-week and about-12-week second-dose recipients were combined. Study findings and constraints: Increases in Spike-specific TCR breadth and depth were seen after two AZD1222 doses. Along spike, vaccine-associated CD4 TCRs were found throughout, with dominance at 160-218 and 743-854. Repertoire samples came only from after the peak T cell response.

Method: immunoSEQ multiplex PCR; TCRdb's copy keeps in-frame clones and lacks some. The sample lists fewer than 300,000 clones, over 90% seen once, with less than 0.6% in the top ten. Germline CDR1 and CDR2: SNHLY and FYNNEI. V shed 5 bases and J shed 8 bases, with 12 bases lying between them. The CDR3 has 12 amino acids. This chain connects TRBV2 to TRBJ1-2; weak D call: TRBD1 (5 bases). Source: peripheral blood, taken on day 0 of AZD1222 vaccination. This clonotype was obtained from an adult in good health. CDR3: CASSPGRSGYTF. The DNA for the CDR3 is TGTGCCAGCAGTCCAGGGAGGTCAGGCTACACCTTC.